Presented here are 5 T cell receptor beta chains from one specimen sequenced in a study of blood T cell repertoires in COVID-19. Some clones are missing from TCRdb's copy, which holds only in-frame ones; the method was immunoSEQ multiplex PCR. The sample has roughly 300,000 clones, 90% to 95% seen once. The sequenced sample was peripheral blood. These receptors originate from a woman in her twenties or thirties with COVID-19, enrolled during active disease.

The V and J genes are TRBV7-2 and TRBJ1-2; 7 nucleotides agree with TRBD1. Trimming cost V 1 base and J 5 bases; bases outside gene matches: 7. This CDR3 contains 15 residues. The V gene's germline CDR1 is SGHTA and CDR2 FQGNSA. DNA for the CDR3: TGTGCCAGCAGCTTAGAGGGACAGCCTATTTATGGCTACACCTTC. Translated, it gives CASSLEGQPIYGYTF.

The chain employs TRBV3-1 (or the pseudogene TRBV3-2) and TRBJ2-1, with 16 bases lining up with TRBD2. The CDR3 contains 18 residues. The junction had 5 bases not matched to a gene; V was cut back by 1 base and J by 5 bases. The germline V gene encodes CDR1 LGHDT and CDR2 YNNKEL (reference sequence). The CDR3 protein is CASSQAGTSGRANNEQFF. The CDR3 DNA reads TGTGCCAGCAGCCAAGCCGGGACTAGCGGGAGGGCCAACAATGAGCAGTTCTTC.

The gene calls are TRBV6-6 and TRBJ2-5; D is possibly TRBD1 (5 bases). Germline CDR1 reads MNHNY; CDR2 reads SVGAGI (reference sequence). CDR3 length equals 16 residues. V lost 6 bases and J 4 bases, leaving 21 bases between the germline ends. CDR3 DNA: TGTGCCAGCAGCGACCAGAGGACGGTAGGGGTAGAGACCCAGTACTTC. The encoded protein is CASSDQRTVGVETQYF.

The chain combines TRBV6-5 with TRBJ2-1, with 7 bases aligning to TRBD2. This CDR3 has 14 residues. CDR1 and CDR2 from the germline V gene are MNHEY and SVGAGI. V shed 8 bases, J shed 2 bases, and the junction held 6 bases outside the gene matches. The CDR3 reads CASGQAGTYNEQFF. The CDR3 region has the DNA TGTGCCAGCGGCCAAGCGGGAACCTACAATGAGCAGTTCTTC.

This rearrangement joins TRBV27 to TRBJ1-1; possibly TRBD1 for D (5 bases). CDR3 size: 16 residues. V was trimmed by 1 base and J by 2 bases, leaving 14 bases between them. Germline CDR1 and CDR2: MNHEY and SMNVEV (reference sequence). The CDR3 sequence is CASSLYGRAINTEAFF. CDR3 DNA: TGTGCCAGCAGTTTATACGGCAGGGCAATTAACACTGAAGCTTTCTTT.